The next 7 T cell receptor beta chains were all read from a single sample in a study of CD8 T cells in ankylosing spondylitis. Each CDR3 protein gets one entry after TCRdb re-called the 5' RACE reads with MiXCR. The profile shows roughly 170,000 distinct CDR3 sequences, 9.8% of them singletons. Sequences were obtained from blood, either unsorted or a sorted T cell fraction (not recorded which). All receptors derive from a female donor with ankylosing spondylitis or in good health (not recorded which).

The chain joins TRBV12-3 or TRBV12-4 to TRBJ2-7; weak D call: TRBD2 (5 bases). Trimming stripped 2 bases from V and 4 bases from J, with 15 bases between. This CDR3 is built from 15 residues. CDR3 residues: CASSLQRNMVYEQYF. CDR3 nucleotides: TGTGCCAGCAGTTTACAGCGGAACATGGTGTACGAGCAGTACTTC.

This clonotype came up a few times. The DNA for the CDR3 is TGTGCCAGCAGCCCCGCCTCCTACGAGCAGTACTTC. This encodes CASSPASYEQYF. J is TRBJ2-7 and V is TRBV28; D gene ambiguous. With 6 bases removed from V and 0 bases from J, the gap between germline ends came to 6 bases. The CDR3 covers 12 residues. Germline V gene data show CDR1 as MDHEN and CDR2 as SYDVKM.

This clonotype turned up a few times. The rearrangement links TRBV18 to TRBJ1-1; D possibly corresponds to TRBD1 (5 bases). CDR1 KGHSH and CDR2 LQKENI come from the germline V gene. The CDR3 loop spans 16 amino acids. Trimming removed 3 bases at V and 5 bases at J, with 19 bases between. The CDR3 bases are TGTGCCAGCTCACCGGCCCAGGGAGAGCGAGGGACTGAAGCTTTCTTT. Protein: CASSPAQGERGTEAFF.

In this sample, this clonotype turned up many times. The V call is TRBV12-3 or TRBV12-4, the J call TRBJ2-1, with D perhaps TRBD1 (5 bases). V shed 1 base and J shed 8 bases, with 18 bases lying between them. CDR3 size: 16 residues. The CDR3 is CASSLDGADRSDEQFF. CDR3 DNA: TGTGCCAGCAGTTTAGATGGGGCTGATAGGAGCGATGAGCAGTTCTTC.

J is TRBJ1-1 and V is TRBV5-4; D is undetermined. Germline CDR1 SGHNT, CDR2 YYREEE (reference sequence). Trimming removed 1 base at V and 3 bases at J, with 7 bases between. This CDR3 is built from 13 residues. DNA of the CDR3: TGTGCCAGCAGCTTGTTCGGTTACACTGAAGCTTTCTTT. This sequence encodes CASSLFGYTEAFF.

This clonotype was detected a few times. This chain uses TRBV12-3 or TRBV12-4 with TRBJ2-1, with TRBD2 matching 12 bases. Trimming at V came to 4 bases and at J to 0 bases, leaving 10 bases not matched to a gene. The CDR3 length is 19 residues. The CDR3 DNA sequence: TGTGCCAGCAGTTCAGGGGGGCTAGCGGGAGGGAGCTCCTACAATGAGCAGTTCTTC. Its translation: CASSSGGLAGGSSYNEQFF.

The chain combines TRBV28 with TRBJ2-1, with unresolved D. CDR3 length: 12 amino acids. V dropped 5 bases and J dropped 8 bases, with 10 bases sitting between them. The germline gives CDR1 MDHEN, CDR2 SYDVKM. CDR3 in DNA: TGTGCCAGCAGTACACCATACGATGAGCAGTTCTTC. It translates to CASSTPYDEQFF.